Below, one T cell receptor (beta chain) is given with its context. The antigen is undetermined. The sample is drawn from a study of T-cell memory formation after mild COVID-19. It was 5'RACE with constant-segment primers that produced the TCR alpha and TCR beta cDNA libraries, which carried sample barcodes and UMIs. Via MiXCR, TCRdb re-called the 5' RACE reads, giving one row per CDR3 protein. The sample has roughly 150,000 distinct CDR3 sequences; approximately 26% are singletons. Study-wide points: In second-wave clones peaking day 37, SARS-CoV-2 specificity remained unconfirmed. Detection of some responders pre-infection suggested pre-existing cross-reactive memory T cells participated. Largely, contracting CD4+ clones fell within CM and EM, and contracting CD8+ clones within EMRA.

The V gene end was trimmed by 4 bases and the J gene end by 6 bases; junction bases not matched to a gene: 9. CDR3 length: 15 residues. The receptor's source is an adult woman who had mild COVID-19 (a few samples of this study predate the infection). Cell type and time point are not known. The gene calls are TRBV12-3 or TRBV12-4 and TRBJ2-1; 7 nucleotides line up with TRBD1. Sequences were obtained from PBMCs or a T cell subset sorted from them (not recorded which). CDR3 DNA sequence: TGTGCCAGCAGTTCGACTGGACAGGATTCCAATGAGCAGTTCTTC. Translated: CASSSTGQDSNEQFF.